The 19 T cell receptor beta chains below come from one sample, sequenced in a study of identical twins. TCRdb called the 5' RACE reads again in MiXCR, with one record for every CDR3 protein. This sample has more than 1.5 million distinct CDR3 sequences, with roughly 35% found just once. The sequencing input was cord blood. The receptor source for this set is a newborn girl in good health.

This clonotype was counted a few times. J is TRBJ1-6 and V is TRBV6-5; TRBD1 aligns across 9 bases. The CDR3 spans 15 residues. After removal of 5 bases from V and 7 bases from J, the junction contained 6 bases not matched to a gene. The germline CDR1 and CDR2 sequences are MNHEY and SVGAGI. This CDR3 reads CASSTPGTGNSPLHF. The CDR3 nucleotides are TGTGCCAGCAGTACCCCCGGGACAGGGAATTCACCCCTCCACTTT.

The V and J genes are TRBV20-1 and TRBJ1-3; TRBD1 agrees at 8 bases. The CDR3 loop spans 15 amino acids. CDR1 and CDR2 from the germline V gene are DFQATT and SNEGSKA (reference sequence). The junction had 8 bases not matched to a gene; V was cut back by 7 bases and J by 0 bases. The DNA of the CDR3 is TGCAGTGGGGGCAGGGGGCCCTCCTCTGGAAACACCATATATTTT. Protein: CSGGRGPSSGNTIYF.

This clonotype turned up a few times. The V call is TRBV12-3 or TRBV12-4, the J call TRBJ2-4; TRBD1 matches at 7 bases. The CDR3 contains 14 residues. The J segment lost 3 bases and the V segment lost 6 bases, leaving 5 bases of the junction unmatched. The CDR3 DNA follows: TGTGCCAGCAGCCCCCAGGGGGTCAAAAACATTCAGTACTTC. It specifies CASSPQGVKNIQYF.

This clonotype turned up a few times. The gene calls are TRBV13 and TRBJ2-5; D not certain. Per germline, CDR1 PRHDT and CDR2 FYEKMQ (reference sequence). This CDR3 comprises 15 residues. Deletions cut 0 bases from V and 0 bases from J, with 8 bases between. CDR3 loop: CASSLGTAHQETQYF. Here the CDR3 DNA reads TGTGCCAGCAGCTTAGGGACGGCTCACCAAGAGACCCAGTACTTC.

This clonotype occurred once. Here the CDR3 DNA reads TGCAGTGCTGGGCTAGCGGGGGGGAGCTCCTACAATGAGCAGTACTTC. Amino acid sequence: CSAGLAGGSSYNEQYF. V and J are TRBV20-1 and TRBJ2-1; 12 bases line up with TRBD2. The DNA matches TRBJ2-7 better at its end, which makes the J call doubtful. The CDR3 runs 16 residues. Germline V gene sequence: CDR1 DFQATT, CDR2 SNEGSKA (reference sequence).

There are a few counts of this clonotype. This chain uses TRBV20-1 with TRBJ2-7; the match to TRBD1 covers 7 bases. The CDR3 is made up of 13 amino acids. The J segment lost 3 bases and the V segment lost 3 bases, leaving 5 bases of the junction unmatched. Germline V gene data show CDR1 as DFQATT and CDR2 as SNEGSKA (reference sequence). The CDR3 sequence: CSARSPGGYEQYF. In DNA form, the CDR3 reads TGCAGTGCTAGGTCGCCAGGGGGCTACGAGCAGTACTTC.

This clonotype occurred a few times. The chain carries TRBV5-1 and TRBJ2-3, with unresolved D. CDR1 SGHRS and CDR2 YFSETQ come from the germline V gene. The CDR3 has 16 residues. V shed 0 bases and J shed 0 bases, with 11 bases lying between them. Here the CDR3 reads CASSLVIGTSTDTQYF. The CDR3 nucleotides read TGCGCCAGCAGCTTGGTGATCGGTACTAGCACAGATACGCAGTATTTT.

This clonotype was detected ten times or more. This sequence joins TRBV29-1 and TRBJ2-3; D is unclear. Germline lookup yields CDR1 SQVTM and CDR2 ANQGSEA. The CDR3 length is 13 residues. V was clipped by 4 bases and J by 2 bases, with 10 bases between them. In DNA, the CDR3 is TGCAGCGTTGGGTCAGACCCCACAGATACGCAGTATTTT. Amino acid sequence: CSVGSDPTDTQYF.

This clonotype was counted many times. The genes are TRBV10-3 and TRBJ2-3, with unresolved D. V shed 3 bases and J shed 0 bases, with 1 base lying between them. Germline V gene lookup returns CDR1 ENHRY and CDR2 SYGVKD. CDR3 size: 12 residues. The CDR3 DNA reads TGTGCCATCAGTGACAGCACAGATACGCAGTATTTT. Translated, it gives CAISDSTDTQYF.

The CDR3 sequence: CASSLTGASNSPLHF. The CDR3 region has the DNA TGTGCCAGCAGCCTCACAGGGGCCAGTAATTCACCCCTCCACTTT. The V gene is TRBV5-6, the J gene TRBJ1-6; 7 positions agree with TRBD1. The CDR3 sequence is 15 residues long. CDR1 and CDR2 from the germline V gene are SGHDT and YYEEEE. The J segment lost 6 bases and the V segment lost 4 bases, leaving 7 bases of the junction unmatched.

In this sample, this clonotype turned up a few times. The chain recombines TRBV11-2 with TRBJ2-5; D unresolved. Germline V CDR1 and CDR2: SGHAT, FQNNGV. Trimming removed 5 bases from V and 2 bases from J, with 15 bases in between. The CDR3 covers 15 residues. CDR3 amino acids: CASSGSFAEQETQYF. In DNA form, the CDR3 reads TGTGCCAGCAGCGGGTCCTTCGCGGAGCAAGAGACCCAGTACTTC.

This clonotype appeared many times. This chain joins TRBV29-1 and TRBJ1-2, with TRBD1 matching over 7 bases. V was clipped by 5 bases and J by 8 bases; unmatched bases: 11. The CDR3 totals 13 residues. Per the germline V gene, CDR1 is SQVTM and CDR2 is ANQGSEA. This CDR3 reads CSVLSTGVEGYTF. The DNA of the CDR3 is TGCAGCGTTCTAAGTACAGGGGTAGAAGGCTACACCTTC.

With regard to this clonotype: At one end the junction does not follow the germline gene, possibly because of a read error. This chain connects TRBV9 to TRBJ1-2; D is unresolved. Looked up from germline, CDR1 is SGDLS and CDR2 is YYNGEE. CDR3 length: 15 residues. For the CDR3, the DNA is TGTGTCAGCAGCGTAGTGGCCGGAGGGAACTATGGCTACACCTTC. Its protein is CVSSVVAGGNYGYTF.

DNA of the CDR3: TGCAGTGCTAGACCTCCGGGACAGAAACAAGAGACCCAGTACTTC. Translation: CSARPPGQKQETQYF. V is TRBV20-1 and J is TRBJ2-5; 7 positions agree with TRBD1. CDR3 length: 15 residues. CDR1 DFQATT and CDR2 SNEGSKA come from the germline V gene (reference sequence). V lost 2 bases, J lost 2 bases, and 8 bases stayed unmatched.

CDR3 residues: CASSLELVGLAGYNEQFF. The CDR3 region has the DNA TGTGCCAGCAGTTTGGAGTTGGTGGGACTAGCGGGATACAATGAGCAGTTCTTC. The rearrangement links TRBV28 to TRBJ2-1, with 13 bases aligning to TRBD2. This CDR3 contains 18 residues. V dropped 3 bases and J dropped 4; count of bases not matched to a gene: 9. Per germline, CDR1 MDHEN and CDR2 SYDVKM.

A few counts support this clonotype. The chain combines TRBV20-1 with TRBJ2-7, with 9 positions matching TRBD2. The CDR3 is 17 amino acids. Per the germline V gene, CDR1 is DFQATT and CDR2 is SNEGSKA (reference sequence). The junction had 11 bases not matched to a gene; V was cut back by 1 base and J by 1 base. CDR3 loop: CSARGVTSGPTSYEQYF. CDR3 sequence (DNA): TGCAGTGCTAGAGGCGTGACTAGCGGTCCCACTTCCTACGAGCAGTACTTC.

This clonotype was seen a handful of times. This sequence joins TRBV20-1 and TRBJ2-7; maybe TRBD1 (6 bases). This CDR3 is built from 14 residues. Germline values: CDR1 DFQATT, CDR2 SNEGSKA (reference sequence). Trimming stripped 1 base from V and 0 bases from J, with 10 bases between. In DNA form, the CDR3 reads TGCAGTGCTAGAGCGGGACACTCCTCCTACGAGCAGTACTTC. Residues: CSARAGHSSYEQYF.

This rearrangement joins TRBV12-3 or TRBV12-4 to TRBJ1-1; D uncertain. The CDR3 consists of 14 residues. The V end lost 5 bases, the J end lost 1 base, and 11 bases lay between the germline ends. CDR3 coding DNA: TGTGCCAGCAGTCCGGTACTGCGGAACACTGAAGCTTTCTTT. Its translation: CASSPVLRNTEAFF.

This clonotype was counted ten times or more. The junction departs from germline at one end; a sequencing error may be responsible. The chain carries TRBV28 and TRBJ2-7; tentative D call: TRBD1 (5 bases). Germline lookup yields CDR1 MDHEN and CDR2 SYDVKM. The CDR3 runs 14 residues. The CDR3 DNA sequence: TGCGCCAGCAGCTTGGCAGGGCGTAGTTACGAGCAGTACTTC. Translating gives CASSLAGRSYEQYF. Variable domain in full (rest from reference TRBV28 and TRBJ2-7): DVKVTQSSRYLVKRTGEKVFLECVQDMDHENMFWYRQDPGLGLRLIYFSYDVKMKEKGDIPEGYSVSREKKERFSLILESASTNQTSMYLCASSLAGRSYEQYFGPGTRLTVT.